What follows describes a single T cell receptor beta chain. Its target is not known. TCRdb fed the reads into MiXCR, producing one record per CDR3 protein. The data hold hundreds of thousands of distinct CDR3 sequences, with less than 40% observed a single time. The sample comes from a study of T cell repertoires in cytomegalovirus infection. Study summary: An indication of both CMV infection and matching HLA type came from public TCR beta signatures. Study observations and caveats: CMV-specific TCR beta clonotypes restricted by HLA-C dominated the ex vivo response. Pooled public TCR beta family frequency picked out CMV carriers with the relevant HLA.

V lost 4 bases and J lost 7, with 14 bases in between. Germline CDR1 SGHNT, CDR2 YENEEA. The CDR3 runs to 14 residues. The sequenced sample consisted of PBMCs. This receptor was obtained from a human donor in good health (CMV status not recorded). Some clones in this sample may be carry-over from other donors' samples. The chain uses TRBV11-3 and TRBJ2-1; D gene unclear. As DNA, the CDR3 is TGTGCCAGCAGCTCAAAAAACAGAGATAATGAGCAGTTCTTC. It specifies CASSSKNRDNEQFF.